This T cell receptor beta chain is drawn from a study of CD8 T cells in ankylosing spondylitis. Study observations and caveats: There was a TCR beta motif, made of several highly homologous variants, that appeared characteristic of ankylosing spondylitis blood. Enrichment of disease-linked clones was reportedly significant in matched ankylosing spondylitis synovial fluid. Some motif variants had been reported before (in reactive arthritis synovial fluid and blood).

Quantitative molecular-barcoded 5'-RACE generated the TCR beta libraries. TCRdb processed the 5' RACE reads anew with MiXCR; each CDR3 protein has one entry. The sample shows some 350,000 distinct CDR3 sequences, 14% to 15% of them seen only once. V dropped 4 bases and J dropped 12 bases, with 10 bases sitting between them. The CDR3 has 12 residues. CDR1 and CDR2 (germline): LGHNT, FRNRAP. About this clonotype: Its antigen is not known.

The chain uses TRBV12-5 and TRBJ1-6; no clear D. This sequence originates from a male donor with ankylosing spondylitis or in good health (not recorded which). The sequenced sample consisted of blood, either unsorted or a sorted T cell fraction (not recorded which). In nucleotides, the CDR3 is TGTGCTAGTGGTTCCAATTTAAAACCCCTCCACTTT. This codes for CASGSNLKPLHF.